This TCR beta chain was found in a study of CXCR3 chemokines and chemotherapy response in bladder cancer. With 10 bases removed from V and 5 bases from J, the gap between germline ends came to 8 bases. The length of the CDR3 is 10 residues. The germline V gene encodes CDR1 LNHDA and CDR2 SQIVND (reference sequence). By share, this clonotype counts as medium-sized. TCRdb independently ran MiXCR on the PCR reads; one entry per CDR3 protein. The sample has 3,000 to 3,500 distinct CDR3 sequences; 17% are singletons. The specimen was obtained from a patient whose treatment included neoadjuvant chemotherapy. The TCR sequence derives from a human donor with bladder cancer that did not respond to neoadjuvant chemotherapy. J is TRBJ2-5 and V is TRBV19, with D tentatively TRBD1 or TRBD2 (5 bases each). The CDR3 spells CATGRETQYF. The CDR3 nucleotides are TGTGCCACGGGGCGGGAGACCCAGTACTTC. The full variable domain, its missing parts supplied by reference TRBV19 and TRBJ2-5, is DGGITQSPKYLFRKEGQNVTLSCEQNLNHDAMYWYRQDPGQGLRLIYYSQIVNDFQKGDIAEGYSVSREKKESFPLTVTSAQKNPTAFYLCATGRETQYFGPGTRLLVL.